The 14 T cell receptor beta chains below come from one sample, sequenced in a study of cytomegalovirus exposure and HLA in healthy donors listed by TCRdb under 2017. The library relied on the immunoSEQ multiplex PCR assay. For the multiplex PCR, a mixture combining 60 forward primers for TCR Vbeta segments and 13 reverse primers for TCR Jbeta segments was used. This is the immuneACCESS table as TCRdb keeps it, with only in-frame sequences that have V and J called. A part of the clones is gone; compared with another copy, unresolved V genes explain less than half, and the rest is unexplained. The sample profile shows 150,000 to 200,000 clones; roughly 85% of them were found once. The leading ten clones occupy 0.69% of the sample. Sequencing input: PBMCs. Every receptor here comes from a woman between 40 and 50 years old in good health and CMV-seronegative.

This rearrangement joins TRBV19 to TRBJ1-2; possible D gene TRBD1, 5 bases. The V and J ends lost 0 bases and 7 bases respectively, with 15 bases between them. CDR1 LNHDA and CDR2 SQIVND come from the germline V gene (reference sequence). The CDR3 sequence is 15 residues long. The CDR3 nucleotides read TGTGCCAGTAGTATAGACTGGTCAGGGATTCGTGGCTACACCTTC. It translates to CASSIDWSGIRGYTF.

This clone was recorded at least ten times. This chain uses TRBV27 with TRBJ1-1; TRBD1 agrees at 7 bases. The V segment lost 3 bases and the J segment 1 base; nucleotides outside the gene matches: 5. Germline lookup yields CDR1 MNHEY and CDR2 SMNVEV (reference sequence). The CDR3 totals 15 residues. Here the CDR3 DNA reads TGTGCCAGCAGTTTTAGTTACAGGGGGAACACTGAAGCTTTCTTT. Translated: CASSFSYRGNTEAFF.

The chain is built from TRBV2 and TRBJ1-5; the D is unclear. CDR1 is SNHLY and CDR2 is FYNNEI in the germline V gene. The length of the CDR3 is 15 residues. Trimming stripped 6 bases from V and 5 bases from J, with 17 bases between. CDR3 coding DNA: TGTGCCAGCAGACCGTCCCGGGGAAGGGATCAGCCCCAGCATTTT. Protein product: CASRPSRGRDQPQHF.

V gene TRBV21-1 combines with J gene TRBJ2-3; TRBD2 was called by the table and not checked on the DNA. TRBV21-1 is a known pseudogene. This CDR3 spans 15 amino acids. The CDR3 sequence: CASTYRGNLTDTQYF. The CDR3 nucleotides read TGTGCCAGCACCTACCGCGGGAACCTCACAGATACGCAGTATTTT.

This rearrangement joins TRBV11-3 to TRBJ1-6, with no clear D. This CDR3 has 15 amino acids. Germline values: CDR1 SGHNT, CDR2 YENEEA. V gave up 1 base and J gave up 0 bases, with 4 bases separating them. CDR3 residues: CASSLAGSYNSPLHF. CDR3 sequence (DNA): TGTGCCAGCAGCTTAGCGGGCTCCTATAATTCACCCCTCCACTTT.

Only one count was recorded for this clone. The chain couples TRBV2 to TRBJ2-4; tentatively, D is TRBD1 (5 bases). The germline V gene has CDR1 SNHLY and CDR2 FYNNEI. The CDR3 spans 14 residues. Trimming took 2 bases from V and 6 from J, leaving 11 bases between them. The CDR3 loop reads CASSERTTGNIQYF. CDR3 in DNA: TGTGCCAGCAGTGAACGTACCACAGGAAACATTCAGTACTTC.

The genes are TRBV5-6 and TRBJ1-2; D unclear. Trimming shortened V by 3 bases and J by 9 bases, and 18 bases separated the two germline ends. Germline CDR1 SGHDT, CDR2 YYEEEE. The CDR3 is 14 amino acids. The chain's CDR3 is CASSSTGKRRSYTF. In nucleotides, the CDR3 is TGTGCCAGCAGCTCAACCGGGAAGCGGCGTAGCTACACCTTC.

The chain recombines TRBV20-1 with TRBJ2-3, with a tentative D call TRBD2 (6 bases). Germline lookup yields CDR1 DFQATT and CDR2 SNEGSKA (reference sequence). The V gene lost 6 bases and the J gene lost 14 bases, with 18 bases spanning the gap. The CDR3 length is 11 residues. The CDR3, as DNA: TGCAGTGCCTCGGGGGAAACCAGAGGGTATTTT. The encoded protein is CSASGETRGYF.

CDR3 DNA sequence: TGTGCCTACCAGGGTCGGGGGATCCCAGATACGCAGTATTTT. Amino acids: CAYQGRGIPDTQYF. The rearrangement uses TRBV30 and TRBJ2-3, with TRBD2 as a possible D gene (6 bases). Trimming took 7 bases from V and 4 from J, leaving 18 bases between them. This CDR3 region has 14 residues. Germline loops: CDR1 GTSNPN, CDR2 SVGIG (reference sequence).

This clone has just a few counts. J is TRBJ1-4 and V is TRBV5-8; 8 nucleotides line up with TRBD1. This CDR3 region has 13 residues. With 7 bases clipped from V and 8 bases from J, the junction kept 7 bases outside the gene matches. CDR1 is SGHTS and CDR2 is YDEGEE in the germline V gene. Here the CDR3 reads CASGPDRGEKLFF. The CDR3 bases are TGTGCCAGCGGTCCTGACAGGGGAGAAAAACTGTTTTTT.

CDR3 region: CASSVKREVQYF. The CDR3 bases are TGTGCCAGCAGCGTAAAACGGGAGGTACAGTACTTC. V usage is TRBV2 and J usage is TRBJ2-5, with 7 positions matching TRBD2. Germline lookup yields CDR1 SNHLY and CDR2 FYNNEI. Trimming at V came to 6 bases and at J to 11 bases, leaving 9 bases not matched to a gene. The CDR3 has 12 residues. The whole variable domain, remainder taken from reference TRBV2 and TRBJ2-5, is EPEVTQTPSHQVTQMGQEVILRCVPISNHLYFYWYRQILGQKVEFLVSFYNNEISEKSEIFDDQFSVERPDGSNFTLKIRSTKLEDSAMYFCASSVKREVQYFGPGTRLLVL.

Here the CDR3 reads CATSRDPGGFSYEQYF. CDR3 nucleotide sequence: TGTGCCACCAGCAGAGATCCTGGGGGGTTCTCCTACGAGCAGTACTTC. The chain has TRBV15 and TRBJ2-7; TRBD2 might be the D (6 bases). Germline lookup yields CDR1 LNHNV and CDR2 YYDKDF (reference sequence). This CDR3 is built from 16 residues. Trimming pared 0 bases from V and 0 bases from J, leaving 12 bases between.

This clone was found many times. CDR3 region: CATSRGGGDTIYF. CDR3 in DNA: TGTGCCACCAGCAGAGGAGGGGGGGACACCATATATTTT. The gene calls are TRBV15 and TRBJ1-3; D possibly corresponds to TRBD1 (6 bases). This CDR3 is 13 amino acids long. Germline loops: CDR1 LNHNV, CDR2 YYDKDF (reference sequence). Trimming took off 1 base at V and 8 bases at J, with 9 bases between the two ends.

This chain connects TRBV9 to TRBJ1-1, with no clear D. From germline, CDR1 is SGDLS and CDR2 YYNGEE. Trimming left V 4 bases short and J 2 bases short, with 15 bases between. This CDR3 contains 15 residues. Written as DNA, the CDR3 is TGTGCCAGCAGCCGCAACCCTTCAGGTAACACTGAAGCTTTCTTT. Protein product: CASSRNPSGNTEAFF.